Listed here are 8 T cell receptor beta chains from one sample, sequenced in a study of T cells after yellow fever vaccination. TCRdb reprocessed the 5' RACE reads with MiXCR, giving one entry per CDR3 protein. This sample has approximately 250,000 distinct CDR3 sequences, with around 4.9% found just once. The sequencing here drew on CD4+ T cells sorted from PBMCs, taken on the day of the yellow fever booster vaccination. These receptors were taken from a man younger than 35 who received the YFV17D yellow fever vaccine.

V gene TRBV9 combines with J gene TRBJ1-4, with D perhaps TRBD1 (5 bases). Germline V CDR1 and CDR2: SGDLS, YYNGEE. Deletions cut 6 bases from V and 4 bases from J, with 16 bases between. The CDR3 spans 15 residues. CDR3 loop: CASNYLGGDNEKLFF. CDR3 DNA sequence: TGTGCCAGCAACTACCTGGGGGGAGATAATGAAAAACTGTTTTTT.

The CDR3 sequence: CASSFSQNRAYTF. For the CDR3, the DNA is TGTGCCAGCAGCTTTTCCCAAAACAGGGCCTACACCTTC. The chain uses TRBV7-2 and TRBJ1-2, with TRBD1 as a possible D gene (6 bases). Germline assignment: CDR1 SGHTA and CDR2 FQGNSA. The V end was cut by 3 bases, the J end by 10 bases, with 15 bases between. The length of the CDR3 is 13 residues.

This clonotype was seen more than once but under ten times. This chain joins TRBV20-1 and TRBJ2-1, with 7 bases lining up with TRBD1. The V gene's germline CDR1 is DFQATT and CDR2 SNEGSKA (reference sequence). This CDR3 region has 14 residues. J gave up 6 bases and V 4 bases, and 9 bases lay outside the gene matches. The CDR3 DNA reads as TGCAGTGCTAAACGTTGGACAGGCGCCAATGAGCAGTTCTTC. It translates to CSAKRWTGANEQFF.

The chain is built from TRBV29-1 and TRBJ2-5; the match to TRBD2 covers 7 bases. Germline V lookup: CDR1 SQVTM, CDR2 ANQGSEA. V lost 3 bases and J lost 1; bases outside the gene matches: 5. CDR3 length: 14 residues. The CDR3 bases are TGCAGCGTTGATCTGCTAGCGGTCCAAGAGACCCAGTACTTC. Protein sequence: CSVDLLAVQETQYF.

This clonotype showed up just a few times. This CDR3 reads CASKSSGGGNEQFF. Written as DNA, the CDR3 is TGTGCCAGCAAATCTAGCGGGGGAGGGAATGAGCAGTTCTTC. The chain combines TRBV12-3 or TRBV12-4 with TRBJ2-1; 10 nucleotides match TRBD2. There are 14 residues in the CDR3. With V trimmed by 7 bases and J by 7 bases, 7 bases remained unmatched.

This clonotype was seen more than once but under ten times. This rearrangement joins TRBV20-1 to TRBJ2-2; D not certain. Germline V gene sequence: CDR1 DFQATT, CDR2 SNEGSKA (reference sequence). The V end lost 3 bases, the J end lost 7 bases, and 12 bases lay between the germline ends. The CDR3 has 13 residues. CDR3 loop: CSARGVGDGELFF. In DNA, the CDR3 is TGCAGTGCTAGGGGCGTGGGCGACGGGGAGCTGTTTTTT.

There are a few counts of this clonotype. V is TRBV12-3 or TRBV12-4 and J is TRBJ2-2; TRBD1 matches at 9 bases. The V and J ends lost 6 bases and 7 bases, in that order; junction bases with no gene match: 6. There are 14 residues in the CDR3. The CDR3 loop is CASSLQGASGELFF. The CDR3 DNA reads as TGTGCCAGCAGCTTACAGGGGGCGAGCGGGGAGCTGTTTTTT.

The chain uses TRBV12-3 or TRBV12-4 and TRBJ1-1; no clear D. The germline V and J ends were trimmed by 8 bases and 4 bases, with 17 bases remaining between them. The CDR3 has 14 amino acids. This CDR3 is CASHSWVGSTEAFF. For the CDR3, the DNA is TGTGCCAGCCATTCGTGGGTAGGTAGCACTGAAGCTTTCTTT.